Listed below are T cell receptor beta chains from one sample, sequenced in a study of T cells in Graves' hyperthyroidism and ophthalmopathy. TCRdb redid the calling of the multiplex PCR reads with MiXCR, one entry per CDR3 protein. This sample carries 660,000 or so distinct CDR3 sequences, roughly 45% of them seen once, and the ten largest clones take under 8%. What was sequenced was peripheral blood or thyroid tissue (not recorded which). The receptors were sampled from an adult man with Graves' disease, either hyperthyroidism or ophthalmopathy (not recorded which). CDR3s include the opening cysteine and the closing phenylalanine or tryptophan. Each record gives: J gene, D gene, V gene, clone size, CDR3 protein. The D gene is left open where the match is weak. Part of the rows lack a size; the others show once, few, many or a class for expanded clones.

J: TRBJ1-1; D: -; V: TRBV12-3/TRBV12-4; size: few; CDR3: CASSFFSVRAEAFF
J: TRBJ2-2; D: -; V: TRBV5-1; size: -; CDR3: CASSLAAGRGTGELFF
J: TRBJ1-2; D: -; V: TRBV25-1; size: -; CDR3: CASSATGTGQNYGYTF
J: TRBJ2-7; D: -; V: TRBV2; size: few; CDR3: CAWSVRQALSYEQYF
J: TRBJ1-1; D: -; V: TRBV7-9; size: -; CDR3: CASSVASRGVTEAFF
J: TRBJ1-2; D: -; V: TRBV29-1; size: many; CDR3: CSVEDLGTDYGYTF
J: TRBJ1-4; D: -; V: TRBV7-2; size: many; CDR3: CASSLDLVRVEKLFF
J: TRBJ2-7; D: TRBD2; V: TRBV2; size: few; CDR3: CASRVAGASEQYF
J: TRBJ1-4; D: TRBD1; V: TRBV29-1; size: many; CDR3: CSACRDRNEKLFF
J: TRBJ1-1; D: -; V: TRBV5-1; size: -; CDR3: CASSPDAITEAFF
J: TRBJ2-2; D: -; V: TRBV19; size: -; CDR3: CASSRRRTNTGELFF
J: TRBJ1-4; D: -; V: TRBV7-6; size: -; CDR3: CASGVGTAGKNPSF
J: TRBJ2-7; D: -; V: TRBV4-1; size: few; CDR3: CASSQAPGTYEQYF
J: TRBJ2-7; D: TRBD1; V: TRBV20-1; size: -; CDR3: CSAQGAGGAGEQYF
J: TRBJ1-5; D: TRBD1; V: TRBV19; size: -; CDR3: CASARGTVESEPQHF
J: TRBJ1-6; D: -; V: TRBV7-2; size: many; CDR3: CASSFRPEPNSPLHF
J: TRBJ1-6; D: -; V: TRBV29-1; size: once; CDR3: CSVVSGIDSPLHF
J: TRBJ2-7; D: TRBD1; V: TRBV4-3; size: few; CDR3: CASSQDLHRGYEQYF